This paragraph reports one T cell receptor (beta chain). The assay was immunoSEQ multiplex PCR, and TCRdb's table has in-frame clones only and misses some. The data hold over 20,000 clones, with approximately 87% observed a single time. The data were obtained in a study of T cell changes during pregnancy in multiple sclerosis. The clonotype was recovered from a female donor with multiple sclerosis, enrolled in a pregnancy study. Sample: CD8+ T cells from peripheral blood mononuclear cells, taken before pregnancy.

The chain's CDR3 is CASSPGTGNYRNQPQHF. The CDR3 region has the DNA TGCGCCAGCAGCCCCGGAACAGGAAATTATCGCAATCAGCCCCAGCATTTT. The rearrangement joins TRBV4-3 to TRBJ1-5; perhaps TRBD1 as D (5 bases). V dropped 4 bases and J dropped 2 bases, with 18 bases sitting between them. Looked up from germline, CDR1 is LGHNA and CDR2 is YSLEER. The CDR3 has 17 amino acids.